The present TCR beta chain was sequenced within a study of cytomegalovirus exposure and HLA in healthy donors. Study-level results: The HLA-A and HLA-B alleles of most subjects were reportedly predicted accurately from TCR beta sequences.

About this clone itself: Antigen specificity is unknown.

The CDR3 loop spans 16 amino acids. Germline V gene sequence: CDR1 SGHRS, CDR2 YFSETQ. V lost 3 bases and J lost 2, with 12 bases in between. The PCR used 60 Vbeta and 13 Jbeta primers. Clones were sequenced by immunoSEQ multiplex PCR, and TCRdb holds only the in-frame ones, with some missing. The repertoire has 140,000 to 150,000 clones, roughly 86% of them found once; the top ten carry more than 0.5%. The sample taken for sequencing was PBMCs. The clonotype originates from a woman between 40 and 50 years old in good health and CMV-seronegative. This sequence joins TRBV5-1 and TRBJ2-6, with D possibly matching TRBD1 (6 bases). The CDR3 here is CASSSTGSPGANVLTF. The CDR3 coding sequence is TGCGCCAGCAGCTCAACAGGGTCACCTGGGGCCAACGTCCTGACTTTC.